The 26 T cell receptor beta chains reported below all come from one sample, sequenced in a study of identifying expanded T cells in peripheral blood. Libraries were prepared by immunoSEQ multiplex PCR; TCRdb keeps only in-frame clonotypes and omits some of them. The sample lists over 80,000 clones, around 86% occurring once. Sequenced input: blood. The receptors were sampled from a person aged 18 to 70 in good health.

The chain links TRBV7-2 to TRBJ2-1; D remains unclear. The CDR3 length is 14 residues. Trimming left V 1 base short and J 5 bases short, with 9 bases between. Looked up from germline, CDR1 is SGHTA and CDR2 is FQGNSA. CDR3 nucleotide sequence: TGTGCCAGCAGCTTAGTCGGTACAGACAATGAGCAGTTCTTC. Its protein is CASSLVGTDNEQFF.

This clone was counted a single time. The chain has TRBV10-3 and TRBJ2-1; tentative D call: TRBD2 (6 bases). This CDR3 has 16 amino acids. Germline V gene data show CDR1 as ENHRY and CDR2 as SYGVKD. With 0 bases removed from V and 7 bases from J, the gap between germline ends came to 16 bases. The CDR3 sequence is CAISESIGELANEQFF. As DNA, the CDR3 is TGTGCCATCAGTGAGTCGATCGGGGAACTAGCTAATGAGCAGTTCTTC.

The chain links TRBV14 to TRBJ2-7, with unresolved D. The V gene lost 0 bases and the J gene lost 0 bases, with 12 bases spanning the gap. The V gene's germline CDR1 is SGHDN and CDR2 FVKESK. The CDR3 is made up of 16 amino acids. The CDR3 coding sequence is TGTGCCAGCAGCCAAGACTTCTTGTTGGGCTCCTACGAGCAGTACTTC. Translated, it gives CASSQDFLLGSYEQYF.

This chain joins TRBV27 and TRBJ2-6, with 11 positions matching TRBD1. With V trimmed by 6 bases and J by 1 base, 8 bases remained unmatched. The CDR3 loop spans 18 amino acids. Germline CDR1 reads MNHEY; CDR2 reads SMNVEV (reference sequence). The CDR3 sequence: CASSPDRGQWSGANVLTF. DNA for the CDR3: TGTGCCAGCAGCCCGGACAGGGGGCAATGGTCTGGGGCCAACGTCCTGACTTTC.

V gene TRBV6-6 combines with J gene TRBJ2-7; D is tentatively TRBD1 or TRBD2 (5 bases each). There are 15 residues in the CDR3. Germline V gene lookup returns CDR1 MNHNY and CDR2 SVGAGI (reference sequence). Trimming pared 7 bases from V and 0 bases from J, leaving 16 bases between. The CDR3 sequence is CASNPGASFSYEQYF. The CDR3, as DNA: TGTGCCAGCAACCCCGGGGCCTCGTTCTCCTACGAGCAGTACTTC.

The chain carries TRBV5-6 and TRBJ2-1; the D is unclear. The V end was cut by 5 bases, the J end by 5 bases, with 14 bases between. The germline gives CDR1 SGHDT, CDR2 YYEEEE. The CDR3 extends over 14 amino acids. In nucleotides, the CDR3 is TGTGCCAGCAGGTTCCTTTCTGGGGACAATGAGCAGTTCTTC. This sequence encodes CASRFLSGDNEQFF.

This chain uses TRBV15 with TRBJ1-4, with D possibly being TRBD1 (5 bases). The CDR3 consists of 11 residues. Between the trimmed V and J ends, which lost 6 bases and 8 bases, there was a span of 7 bases. Germline CDR1 and CDR2: LNHNV and YYDKDF (reference sequence). DNA for the CDR3: TGTGCCACCAGGGGGCGAGAAAAACTGTTTTTT. Protein sequence: CATRGREKLFF. The variable domain in full, completed from reference TRBV15 and TRBJ1-4, reads DAMVIQNPRYQVTQFGKPVTLSCSQTLNHNVMYWYQQKSSQAPKLLFHYYDKDFNNEADTPDNFQSRRPNTSFCFLDIRSPGLGDTAMYLCATRGREKLFFGSGTQLSVL.

This clone showed up just once. V is TRBV11-3 and J is TRBJ1-1, with D maybe TRBD1 (5 bases). V was cut by 5 bases and J by 1 base, with 17 bases left in between. Germline-derived CDR1 and CDR2 are SGHNT and YENEEA. CDR3 length: 16 residues. Written as DNA, the CDR3 is TGTGCCAGCAGCCACGGGGCCTTTACGTGGAACACTGAAGCTTTCTTT. It codes for CASSHGAFTWNTEAFF.

The rearrangement joins TRBV5-1 to TRBJ1-4, with a tentative D call TRBD1 (5 bases). CDR3 size: 17 residues. Germline V gene data show CDR1 as SGHRS and CDR2 as YFSETQ. The V end lost 4 bases, the J end lost 3 bases, and 19 bases lay between the germline ends. CDR3: CASSHYPLTASNEKLFF. In DNA form, the CDR3 reads TGCGCCAGCAGCCACTACCCCCTGACAGCCTCTAATGAAAAACTGTTTTTT.

V usage is TRBV29-1 and J usage is TRBJ1-1; D call uncertain. The CDR3 is 11 amino acids. The V and J ends lost 8 bases and 0 bases respectively, with 7 bases between them. CDR1 is SQVTM, CDR2 ANQGSEA, per germline. The chain's CDR3 is CSLGMNTEAFF. CDR3 DNA: TGCAGCTTGGGCATGAACACTGAAGCTTTCTTT.

The DNA for the CDR3 is TGTGCCAGCACCCTAGCGGGAGCGACTGAAGCTTTCTTT. As protein: CASTLAGATEAFF. The V call is TRBV7-6, the J call TRBJ1-1; D is unclear. Trimming cost V 7 bases and J 5 bases, with 14 bases left between them. CDR3 size: 13 residues. CDR1 is SGHVS and CDR2 is FNYEAQ in the germline V gene.

The chain combines TRBV4-1 with TRBJ1-6; 7 positions agree with TRBD1. Germline CDR1 reads MGHRA; CDR2 reads YSYEKL. The V gene end was trimmed by 1 base and the J gene end by 7 bases; junction bases not matched to a gene: 7. The length of the CDR3 is 16 residues. CDR3 in DNA: TGCGCCAGCAGCCAAGGGAATCTAGGGGGCAATTCACCCCTCCACTTT. Translating gives CASSQGNLGGNSPLHF.

The chain carries TRBV7-3 and TRBJ2-6; 7 positions agree with TRBD1. The length of the CDR3 is 18 residues. V gave up 1 base and J gave up 0 bases; unmatched junction bases: 6. In germline, CDR1 is SGHTA, CDR2 FQGTGA. The CDR3 region is CASSLRGQRSSGANVLTF. CDR3 in DNA: TGTGCCAGCAGCTTAAGGGGACAGCGAAGCTCTGGGGCCAACGTCCTGACTTTC.

In this sample, this clone turned up a few times. The chain carries TRBV11-3 and TRBJ1-2, with 8 bases lining up with TRBD1. This CDR3 is 18 amino acids long. V dropped 0 bases and J dropped 3; count of bases not matched to a gene: 12. Germline V lookup: CDR1 SGHNT, CDR2 YENEEA. CDR3 loop: CASSLEHGGTGYHYGYTF. The CDR3 DNA sequence: TGTGCCAGCAGCTTAGAACATGGTGGGACAGGTTATCACTATGGCTACACCTTC.

This sequence joins TRBV5-1 and TRBJ1-5; D is ambiguous. V lost 0 bases, J lost 5 bases, and 6 bases lay in between. This CDR3 has 13 residues. The germline V gene encodes CDR1 SGHRS and CDR2 YFSETQ. CDR3 nucleotide sequence: TGCGCCAGCAGCTTGGATCCCGATCAGCCCCAGCATTTT. Protein: CASSLDPDQPQHF.

V is TRBV5-8 and J is TRBJ2-1; D unresolved. Germline CDR1 reads SGHTS; CDR2 reads YDEGEE. This CDR3 contains 13 residues. V lost 1 base and J 8 bases, leaving 10 bases between the germline ends. The DNA for the CDR3 is TGTGCCAGCAGCTTGTCCGGGTTGCATGAGCAGTTCTTC. Encoded protein: CASSLSGLHEQFF.

The V gene is TRBV7-3, the J gene TRBJ1-1; D not certain. Looked up from germline, CDR1 is SGHTA and CDR2 is FQGTGA. The CDR3 contains 13 residues. Trimming shortened V by 1 base and J by 0 bases, and 3 bases separated the two germline ends. CDR3 in DNA: TGTGCCAGCAGCTTAAGAATGAACACTGAAGCTTTCTTT. It translates to CASSLRMNTEAFF.

This clone was detected only a few times. The rearrangement uses TRBV5-6 and TRBJ2-7; perhaps TRBD2 as D (6 bases). Trimming shortened V by 0 bases and J by 2 bases, and 12 bases separated the two germline ends. The CDR3 runs 15 residues. The germline V gene encodes CDR1 SGHDT and CDR2 YYEEEE. This chain's CDR3 is CASSLDGGWTYEQYF. CDR3 nucleotides: TGTGCCAGCAGCTTGGATGGAGGGTGGACCTACGAGCAGTACTTC.

The V call is TRBV5-1, the J call TRBJ1-1; 8 bases line up with TRBD1. V shed 0 bases, J shed 3 bases, and the junction held 7 bases outside the gene matches. CDR1 SGHRS and CDR2 YFSETQ come from the germline V gene. The CDR3 has 16 amino acids. The CDR3: CASSLAPQGADTEAFF. CDR3 nucleotide sequence: TGCGCCAGCAGCTTGGCCCCCCAGGGGGCGGACACTGAAGCTTTCTTT.

V is TRBV2 and J is TRBJ1-5, with D possibly matching TRBD1 (5 bases). Deletions cut 6 bases from V and 5 bases from J, with 14 bases between. This CDR3 has 14 amino acids. Germline V gives CDR1 SNHLY, CDR2 FYNNEI. CDR3 region: CASRRSGLDQPQHF. The CDR3 nucleotides are TGTGCCAGCAGGCGATCAGGGCTGGATCAGCCCCAGCATTTT.

The genes are TRBV7-2 and TRBJ1-1, with TRBD1 matching 9 bases. CDR1 and CDR2 from the germline V gene are SGHTA and FQGNSA. Trimming took 4 bases from V and 11 from J; bases not matched to a gene: 11. CDR3 size: 14 residues. The CDR3 DNA reads TGTGCCAGCAGCTCAAACCGGGACAGGGATTTGGCTTTCTTT. This gives the protein CASSSNRDRDLAFF.

The rearrangement links TRBV5-6 to TRBJ1-2; perhaps TRBD1 as D (5 bases). CDR3 size: 13 residues. V was shortened by 4 bases and J by 2 bases, with 9 bases between the two germline ends. Germline V gene lookup returns CDR1 SGHDT and CDR2 YYEEEE. The CDR3 loop reads CASSGGRNYGYTF. CDR3 DNA: TGTGCCAGCAGCGGGGGACGGAACTATGGCTACACCTTC.

The chain has TRBV7-2 and TRBJ2-1; 15 bases map to TRBD2. The germline gives CDR1 SGHTA, CDR2 FQGNSA. The CDR3 consists of 15 residues. Unmatched junction bases numbered 5, after V lost 5 bases and J lost 9 bases. The DNA for the CDR3 is TGTGCCAGCAGCCGGACTAGCGGGGGGGCTAGTGAGCAGTTCTTC. It specifies CASSRTSGGASEQFF.

The chain links TRBV9 to TRBJ2-1; a possible D gene is TRBD1 (6 bases). The ends were cut back, 7 bases at V and 4 bases at J, with 18 bases in the middle. This CDR3 is built from 15 residues. Germline CDR1 is SGDLS and CDR2 is YYNGEE. CDR3: CASGQTGGVYNEQFF. CDR3 in DNA: TGTGCCAGCGGGCAGACAGGAGGTGTGTACAATGAGCAGTTCTTC.

This clone occurred once. The V and J genes are TRBV6-5 and TRBJ2-2; possible D gene TRBD1, 5 bases. Germline lookup yields CDR1 MNHEY and CDR2 SVGAGI. The CDR3 contains 14 residues. V dropped 2 bases and J dropped 6 bases, with 10 bases sitting between them. The CDR3 DNA is TGTGCCAGCAGTTACGACAGCTTGTCCGGGGAGCTGTTTTTT. Residues: CASSYDSLSGELFF.

The CDR3 region has the DNA TGTGCCAGCAGCTTTAAGACAGGGAGGGACAACTATGGCTACACCTTC. It codes for CASSFKTGRDNYGYTF. V and J are TRBV5-5 and TRBJ1-2; 7 positions match TRBD1. The CDR3 extends over 16 amino acids. V dropped 2 bases and J dropped 2; count of bases not matched to a gene: 9. CDR1 is SGHKS, CDR2 YYEKEE, per germline (reference sequence).